This TCR beta chain came from a study of stem cell transplantation in POMP-related autoinflammatory disease. In the study overall: Impaired MHC class I-dependent CD8+ differentiation was hypothesized from defective thymoproteasomes.

Assay used: immunoSEQ multiplex PCR; TCRdb lists only in-frame clones, some missing. This sample yields roughly 68,000 clones, of which approximately 91% are seen a single time; about 0.7% belongs to the top ten. The germline gives CDR1 KGHSH, CDR2 LQKENI. Deletions cut 3 bases from V and 9 bases from J, with 9 bases between. The length of the CDR3 is 12 residues. In the case of this clone: Antigen: not known.

Study outcomes and limitations: Patients with PRAID showed a restricted number of unique TRB V-J gene pairings.

The sequence derives from a human patient with POMP-related autoinflammation and immune dysregulation (PRAID). A subset of T cells may come from the graft donor. The material was CD4+ T cells from PBMCs, obtained after stem cell transplantation. The V gene is TRBV18, the J gene TRBJ1-3; D remains unclear. The CDR3 DNA follows: TGTGCCAGCTCACCTGGAGGGTCCACCATATATTTT. This sequence encodes CASSPGGSTIYF. The full variable domain, with the rest looked up from reference TRBV18 and TRBJ1-3, is NAGVMQNPRHLVRRRGQEARLRCSPMKGHSHVYWYRQLPEEGLKFMVYLQKENIIDESGMPKERFSAEFPKEGPSILRIQQVVRGDSAAYFCASSPGGSTIYFGEGSWLTVV.